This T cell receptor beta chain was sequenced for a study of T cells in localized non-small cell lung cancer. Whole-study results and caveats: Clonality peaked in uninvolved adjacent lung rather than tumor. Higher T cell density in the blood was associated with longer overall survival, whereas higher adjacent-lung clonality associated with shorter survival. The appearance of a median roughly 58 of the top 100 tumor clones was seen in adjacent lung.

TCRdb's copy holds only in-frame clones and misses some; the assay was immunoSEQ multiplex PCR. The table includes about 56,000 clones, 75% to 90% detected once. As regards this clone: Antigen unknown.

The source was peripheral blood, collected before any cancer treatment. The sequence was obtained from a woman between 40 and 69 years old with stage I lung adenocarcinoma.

CDR3 loop: CASSSNIAGARYEQYF. CDR3 in DNA: TGTGCCAGCAGCTCAAACATAGCGGGCGCCCGCTACGAGCAGTACTTC. The chain employs TRBV7-9 and TRBJ2-7; TRBD2 aligns across 7 bases. Trimming cost V 4 bases and J 3 bases; bases outside gene matches: 12. CDR3 length equals 16 residues. Per germline, CDR1 SEHNR and CDR2 FQNEAQ (reference sequence).